This T cell receptor beta chain is from a study of regulatory T cells in long-lasting Graves disease. To make TCR beta libraries, researchers used iRepertoire HTBI primers and Arm-PCR of CDR3 regions. TCRdb re-derived calls from the multiplex PCR reads in MiXCR, one entry per CDR3 protein. The sample lists about 420,000 distinct CDR3 sequences, roughly 15% occurring once. CDR1 is MNHNS, CDR2 SASEGT, per germline. V gave up 5 bases and J gave up 5 bases; unmatched junction bases: 8. The CDR3 runs 15 residues. Time point denoted: newly diagnosed GD, antithyroid drugs for less than 3 months. PBMC RNA served as the TCR library source. This clonotype was observed many times. These data were also reused for a study on T cells in Graves' hyperthyroidism and ophthalmopathy.

The sample was peripheral blood mononuclear cells (PBMCs), taken at new diagnosis, from a patient treated with antithyroid drugs. The receptor was isolated from a woman aged 18-29 years with Graves disease. The chain joins TRBV6-1 to TRBJ2-5, with 10 nucleotides matching TRBD1. The CDR3 nucleotides read TGTGCCAGCAGTCCCGACAGGGGGCAGGGGGAGACCCAGTACTTC. This encodes CASSPDRGQGETQYF.